The rows below give T cell receptor beta chains drawn from one sample of a study of T cell changes during pregnancy in multiple sclerosis. The data were produced by immunoSEQ multiplex PCR, yet TCRdb's version contains in-frame clones alone and is incomplete. The data show tens of thousands of clones, 85% to 90% seen once. The sample in question was CD4+ T cells from peripheral blood mononuclear cells, obtained in the first trimester of pregnancy. These receptors were obtained from a female donor with multiple sclerosis, enrolled in a pregnancy study. The CDR3 runs from the conserved cysteine through the conserved F or W. The order of the fields is V gene, D gene, J gene, clone size, CDR3 protein, CDR3 DNA. The D gene is left open where the match is weak. The size entry is marked missing in some rows and otherwise reads once, few, many or a size class.

V: TRBV29-1; D: NA; J: TRBJ1-1; size: NA; CDR3: CSVGMNTEAFF; DNA: TGCAGCGTCGGGATGAACACTGAAGCTTTCTTT
V: TRBV28; D: TRBD1; J: TRBJ2-1; size: NA; CDR3: CASRGTGGYNEQFF; DNA: TGTGCCAGCAGAGGGACAGGGGGGTACAATGAGCAGTTCTTC
V: TRBV28; D: NA; J: TRBJ2-2; size: NA; CDR3: CASSLSGQGSGELFF; DNA: TGTGCCAGCAGTTTAAGTGGGCAGGGGTCCGGGGAGCTGTTTTTT
V: TRBV19; D: NA; J: TRBJ1-3; size: once; CDR3: CASSERLSGNTIYF; DNA: TGTGCCAGTTCTGAGCGCCTCTCTGGAAACACCATATATTTT
V: TRBV2; D: NA; J: TRBJ2-2; size: NA; CDR3: CDPPSAGELFF; DNA: TGTGACCCTCCAAGCGCCGGGGAGCTGTTTTTT
V: TRBV18; D: NA; J: TRBJ2-7; size: NA; CDR3: CASSPIGPSRSYEQYF; DNA: TGTGCCAGCTCACCAATCGGCCCTTCGAGGAGCTACGAGCAGTACTTC
V: TRBV11-2; D: NA; J: TRBJ2-2; size: NA; CDR3: CASSLSGWGFSNTGELFF; DNA: TGTGCCAGCAGCTTATCGGGATGGGGATTTTCGAACACCGGGGAGCTGTTTTTT
V: TRBV10-3; D: NA; J: TRBJ2-7; size: NA; CDR3: CAIGTTESYEQYF; DNA: TGTGCCATCGGTACGACAGAGTCCTACGAGCAGTACTTC
V: TRBV19; D: TRBD2; J: TRBJ2-3; size: NA; CDR3: CASRLAASTDTQYF; DNA: TGTGCCAGTAGGCTAGCGGCGAGCACAGATACGCAGTATTTT
V: TRBV28; D: TRBD2; J: TRBJ2-1; size: NA; CDR3: CASTELAGAVSHEQFF; DNA: TGTGCCAGCACCGAGCTAGCGGGAGCAGTGTCCCATGAGCAGTTCTTC
V: TRBV6-1; D: NA; J: TRBJ1-1; size: NA; CDR3: CASSVSRMNTEAFF; DNA: TGTGCCAGCAGTGTGAGCAGGATGAACACTGAAGCTTTCTTT
V: TRBV5-1; D: TRBD1; J: TRBJ2-5; size: NA; CDR3: CASSLGGQGHQETQYF; DNA: TGCGCCAGCAGCTTGGGGGGACAGGGACATCAAGAGACCCAGTACTTC
V: TRBV11-2; D: NA; J: TRBJ2-1; size: NA; CDR3: CASSLDGAGNEQFF; DNA: TGTGCCAGCAGCTTAGATGGGGCGGGGAATGAGCAGTTCTTC
V: TRBV7-3; D: TRBD2; J: TRBJ2-3; size: NA; CDR3: CASSLTFASGPSTDTQYF; DNA: TGTGCCAGCAGCTTAACATTCGCTAGCGGACCAAGCACAGATACGCAGTATTTT
V: TRBV6-1; D: NA; J: TRBJ2-7; size: NA; CDR3: CASSEGDGSYEQYF; DNA: TGTGCCAGCAGTGAAGGTGACGGGTCCTACGAGCAGTACTTC
V: TRBV4-1; D: TRBD1; J: TRBJ1-3; size: few; CDR3: CASSQVGTGRNTIYF; DNA: TGCGCCAGCAGCCAAGTTGGGACAGGGAGAAACACCATATATTTT
V: TRBV4-1; D: TRBD2; J: TRBJ2-3; size: NA; CDR3: CASRSLPLAGGPDTQYF; DNA: TGCGCCAGCAGGTCCCTGCCTCTAGCGGGAGGGCCGGATACGCAGTATTTT
V: TRBV7-2; D: TRBD1; J: TRBJ1-4; size: NA; CDR3: CASSRDRVNEKLFF; DNA: TGTGCCAGCAGCCGGGACAGGGTTAATGAAAAACTGTTTTTT
V: TRBV7-2; D: TRBD2; J: TRBJ2-5; size: NA; CDR3: CASRTNGLAGRGGETQYF; DNA: TGTGCCAGCAGAACCAACGGGCTAGCGGGGCGGGGGGGAGAGACCCAGTACTTC
V: TRBV10-1; D: TRBD1; J: TRBJ2-2; size: NA; CDR3: CASSEGQGVTGELFF; DNA: TGCGCCAGCAGTGAGGGACAGGGGGTCACCGGGGAGCTGTTTTTT
V: TRBV27; D: NA; J: TRBJ2-1; size: NA; CDR3: CASSLSVGAFNEQFF; DNA: TGTGCCAGCAGTTTATCGGTTGGGGCGTTCAATGAGCAGTTCTTC
V: TRBV5-1; D: TRBD1; J: TRBJ1-1; size: NA; CDR3: CASSALQGANTEAFF; DNA: TGCGCCAGCAGCGCCTTACAGGGGGCCAACACTGAAGCTTTCTTT
V: TRBV30; D: NA; J: TRBJ1-1; size: NA; CDR3: CAWSVQGTAAAFF; DNA: TGTGCCTGGAGTGTCCAGGGGACCGCCGCAGCTTTCTTT
V: TRBV28; D: NA; J: TRBJ2-3; size: NA; CDR3: CASSILNTDTQYF; DNA: TGTGCCAGCAGCATCCTAAATACAGATACGCAGTATTTT
V: TRBV19; D: NA; J: TRBJ2-2; size: NA; CDR3: CASSGTSNTGELFF; DNA: TGTGCCAGTAGTGGGACATCTAACACCGGGGAGCTGTTTTTT
V: TRBV18; D: NA; J: TRBJ1-2; size: once; CDR3: CASSRGEDYGYTF; DNA: TGTGCCAGCTCACGCGGGGAGGACTATGGCTACACCTTC
V: TRBV6-1; D: TRBD1; J: TRBJ1-5; size: NA; CDR3: CASSEIWQGGLGNQPQHF; DNA: TGTGCCAGCAGTGAAATTTGGCAGGGGGGTTTGGGCAATCAGCCCCAGCATTTT
V: TRBV27; D: NA; J: TRBJ1-1; size: NA; CDR3: CASSLRGPTEAFF; DNA: TGTGCCAGCAGTCTCAGGGGACCGACAGAAGCTTTCTTT
V: TRBV4-1; D: NA; J: TRBJ1-1; size: NA; CDR3: CASSQGEGLEAFF; DNA: TGCGCCAGCAGCCAGGGAGAAGGTCTTGAAGCTTTCTTT
V: TRBV7-6; D: NA; J: TRBJ2-7; size: NA; CDR3: CASSLNGGEQYF; DNA: TGTGCCAGCAGCTTAAACGGAGGGGAGCAGTACTTC
V: TRBV6-1; D: TRBD2; J: TRBJ2-1; size: NA; CDR3: CAIHLAGGPNEQFF; DNA: TGTGCCATCCACCTAGCGGGGGGGCCTAATGAGCAGTTCTTC
V: TRBV11-2; D: NA; J: TRBJ1-2; size: NA; CDR3: CASSLYQGGYGYTF; DNA: TGTGCCAGCAGCTTATACCAGGGCGGCTATGGCTACACCTTC
V: TRBV6-1; D: NA; J: TRBJ2-5; size: NA; CDR3: CASRGLSRNKETQYF; DNA: TGTGCCAGCCGCGGACTATCGCGAAATAAAGAGACCCAGTACTTC
V: TRBV19; D: TRBD1; J: TRBJ2-7; size: NA; CDR3: CASSPGQGALEQYF; DNA: TGTGCCAGTAGTCCGGGACAGGGGGCGCTCGAGCAGTACTTC
V: TRBV5-1; D: NA; J: TRBJ1-2; size: NA; CDR3: CASSQAVGSNYGYTF; DNA: TGCGCCAGCAGCCAGGCTGTAGGTAGTAACTATGGCTACACCTTC
V: TRBV5-1; D: NA; J: TRBJ2-5; size: NA; CDR3: CASSLATQKQETQYF; DNA: TGCGCCAGCAGCTTGGCAACACAGAAACAAGAGACCCAGTACTTC
V: TRBV11-2; D: TRBD2; J: TRBJ2-7; size: NA; CDR3: CASSLDRATSVQYF; DNA: TGTGCCAGCAGCTTAGATCGGGCGACTAGCGTGCAGTACTTC
V: TRBV5-1; D: TRBD1; J: TRBJ2-7; size: NA; CDR3: CASSATGTGSYEQYF; DNA: TGCGCCAGCAGCGCCACCGGGACAGGCTCCTACGAGCAGTACTTC
V: TRBV28; D: TRBD1; J: TRBJ1-3; size: NA; CDR3: CASRPTGEGNTIYF; DNA: TGTGCCAGCAGGCCAACAGGGGAGGGAAACACCATATATTTT
V: TRBV4-1; D: TRBD1; J: TRBJ1-2; size: NA; CDR3: CASRHNQGELGGYTF; DNA: TGCGCCAGCAGACACAACCAGGGGGAGTTAGGTGGCTACACCTTC
V: TRBV29-1; D: TRBD2; J: TRBJ2-1; size: NA; CDR3: CSVVRLAGGYNEQFF; DNA: TGCAGCGTTGTGAGGCTAGCGGGAGGGTACAATGAGCAGTTCTTC
V: TRBV5-4; D: NA; J: TRBJ2-4; size: NA; CDR3: CASSLQLAKNIQYF; DNA: TGTGCCAGCAGCTTACAGTTAGCCAAAAACATTCAGTACTTC
V: TRBV9; D: TRBD2; J: TRBJ2-5; size: NA; CDR3: CASSVGGGVSRETQYF; DNA: TGTGCCAGCAGCGTAGGGGGGGGTGTAAGTCGGGAGACCCAGTACTTC
V: TRBV19; D: TRBD1; J: TRBJ2-5; size: NA; CDR3: CASRDRAGETQYF; DNA: TGTGCCAGTAGGGACAGGGCGGGAGAGACCCAGTACTTC
V: TRBV19; D: NA; J: TRBJ1-5; size: NA; CDR3: CASSTGFGNQPQHF; DNA: TGTGCCAGTAGCACGGGTTTCGGCAATCAGCCCCAGCATTTT
V: TRBV5-1; D: TRBD1; J: TRBJ2-1; size: NA; CDR3: CASGTGTGGGEQFF; DNA: TGCGCCAGCGGGACCGGGACAGGGGGCGGTGAGCAGTTCTTC
V: TRBV18; D: NA; J: TRBJ2-3; size: NA; CDR3: CASSLRDFSTDTQYF; DNA: TGTGCCAGCTCGCTCCGGGACTTCAGCACAGATACGCAGTATTTT
V: TRBV10-2; D: TRBD1; J: TRBJ2-2; size: NA; CDR3: CASSGGQGNTGELFF; DNA: TGCGCCAGCAGTGGCGGACAGGGGAACACCGGGGAGCTGTTTTTT
V: TRBV4-2; D: NA; J: TRBJ2-2; size: NA; CDR3: CASSQDRLRDTGELFF; DNA: TGTGCCAGCAGCCAAGATCGGCTCAGGGACACCGGGGAGCTGTTTTTT